One and the same sample provided the 25 T cell receptor beta chains below, sequenced in a study of early T cells in non-severe SARS-CoV-2 infection. TCRdb reprocessed the 5' RACE reads via MiXCR and lists one record per CDR3 protein. The sample contains roughly 32,000 distinct CDR3 sequences, roughly 3.9% of which appear only once. What was sequenced was whole blood. Every receptor here comes from an adult who was a healthcare worker with PCR-confirmed SARS-CoV-2 infection or an uninfected control (not recorded which).

This clonotype came up many times. The chain combines TRBV4-1 with TRBJ1-2; no definite D call. The germline V gene encodes CDR1 MGHRA and CDR2 YSYEKL. The CDR3 is 13 residues long. The ends were cut back, 1 base at V and 6 bases at J, with 9 bases in the middle. CDR3 nucleotide sequence: TGCGCCAGCAGCCAAGTAGGAAACGATGGCTACACCTTC. Encoded protein: CASSQVGNDGYTF.

This clonotype has at least ten counts. The chain joins TRBV2 to TRBJ2-3, with TRBD2 matching 7 bases. V was clipped by 4 bases and J by 6 bases; unmatched bases: 7. Germline V gene lookup returns CDR1 SNHLY and CDR2 FYNNEI. CDR3 length equals 14 residues. Here the CDR3 reads CASSATSAWDTQYF. CDR3 in DNA: TGTGCCAGCAGTGCCACTAGCGCCTGGGATACGCAGTATTTT.

This clonotype was seen ten or more times. J is TRBJ1-2 and V is TRBV2; 8 bases agree with TRBD1. Germline loops: CDR1 SNHLY, CDR2 FYNNEI. V lost 6 bases, J lost 3 bases, and 3 bases stayed unmatched. This CDR3 is 13 amino acids long. CDR3 region: CASSLTGDYGYTF. CDR3 nucleotides: TGTGCCAGCAGCCTGACAGGGGACTATGGCTACACCTTC.

In this sample, this clonotype turned up many times. This chain links TRBV14 with TRBJ1-1; D is undetermined. Germline assignment: CDR1 SGHDN and CDR2 FVKESK. This CDR3 has 15 residues. V was clipped by 2 bases and J by 2 bases, with 12 bases between them. In DNA, the CDR3 is TGTGCCAGCAGCCAAAAGTTATTAGGAAACACTGAAGCTTTCTTT. This encodes CASSQKLLGNTEAFF. Full variable domain (outside the CDR3, taken from reference TRBV14 and TRBJ1-1): EAGVTQFPSHSVIEKGQTVTLRCDPISGHDNLYWYRRVMGKEIKFLLHFVKESKQDESGMPNNRFLAERTGGTYSTLKVQPAELEDSGVYFCASSQKLLGNTEAFFGQGTRLTVV.

The chain couples TRBV6-2 or TRBV6-3 to TRBJ2-2; TRBD2 matches at 8 bases. The CDR3 length is 16 residues. V shed 8 bases, J shed 1 base, and the junction held 9 bases outside the gene matches. From germline, CDR1 is MNHEY and CDR2 SVGEGT. The CDR3 DNA is TGTGCCAGCTCATGGACCGGGACTAGGAACACCGGGGAGCTGTTTTTT. The encoded protein is CASSWTGTRNTGELFF.

There are many counts of this clonotype. This chain connects TRBV6-6 to TRBJ1-2; no clear D. Germline loops: CDR1 MNHNY, CDR2 SVGAGI (reference sequence). The germline V and J ends were trimmed by 1 base and 2 bases, with 11 bases remaining between them. The length of the CDR3 is 15 residues. DNA of the CDR3: TGTGCCAGCAGTTACTTCACGAACCTCAACTATGGCTACACCTTC. Amino acids: CASSYFTNLNYGYTF.

Ten or more counts support this clonotype. The chain carries TRBV5-1 and TRBJ1-2, with a possible D match to TRBD1 (6 bases). Trimming left V 3 bases short and J 2 bases short, with 14 bases between. The CDR3 covers 15 residues. Germline assignment: CDR1 SGHRS and CDR2 YFSETQ. DNA of the CDR3: TGCGCCAGCAGCTCCCAAGGAGGGGGGAACTATGGCTACACCTTC. It yields the protein CASSSQGGGNYGYTF.

This clonotype occurred many times. This chain's CDR3 is CSARGSGSYPYEQYF. The CDR3 nucleotides are TGCAGTGCCCGAGGTAGCGGGAGTTACCCCTACGAGCAGTACTTC. J is TRBJ2-7 and V is TRBV20-1, with 9 positions matching TRBD2. V dropped 6 bases and J dropped 2; count of bases not matched to a gene: 11. The CDR3 runs to 15 residues. The germline V gene encodes CDR1 DFQATT and CDR2 SNEGSKA (reference sequence).

This clonotype was picked up many times. V and J are TRBV29-1 and TRBJ2-1, with D hard to call. Trimming stripped 6 bases from V and 8 bases from J, with 14 bases between. Germline V gene lookup returns CDR1 SQVTM and CDR2 ANQGSEA. CDR3 length: 12 amino acids. The CDR3 reads CSVKEFPDEQFF. The CDR3 DNA reads as TGCAGCGTCAAAGAATTTCCGGATGAGCAGTTCTTC.

This clonotype was recorded at least ten times. The chain combines TRBV9 with TRBJ1-2; D remains ambiguous. The V end lost 0 bases, the J end lost 4 bases, and 7 bases lay between the germline ends. Germline assignment: CDR1 SGDLS and CDR2 YYNGEE. The CDR3 contains 13 residues. The CDR3 DNA sequence: TGTGCCAGCAGCGTAGTTGGCACCTATGGCTACACCTTC. Translation: CASSVVGTYGYTF.

The chain recombines TRBV7-8 with TRBJ1-2; D gene uncertain. This CDR3 is built from 13 residues. V was trimmed by 5 bases and J by 1 base, leaving 8 bases between them. Germline loops: CDR1 SGHVS, CDR2 FQNEAQ. CDR3 DNA sequence: TGTGCCAGCAGCCCGCAGAGTAACTATGGCTACACCTTC. Amino acids: CASSPQSNYGYTF.

The gene calls are TRBV6-2 or TRBV6-3 and TRBJ2-5; D not resolved. V lost 0 bases to trimming and J lost 2 bases, with 10 bases between them. Germline V gene lookup returns CDR1 MNHEY and CDR2 SVGEGT. There are 15 residues in the CDR3. The CDR3 DNA reads TGTGCCAGCAGTTACTCCTCCAGCCTTCAAGAGACCCAGTACTTC. Translated, it gives CASSYSSSLQETQYF.

The genes are TRBV28 and TRBJ2-1; 7 positions match TRBD2. This CDR3 has 16 amino acids. From germline, CDR1 is MDHEN and CDR2 SYDVKM. V lost 8 bases and J lost 2; bases outside the gene matches: 12. In DNA form, the CDR3 reads TGTGCCAGCCACCTCGAGCGGGGCCAGACCTACAATGAGCAGTTCTTC. Translating gives CASHLERGQTYNEQFF.

This clonotype occurred many times. This chain uses TRBV25-1 with TRBJ2-1; 8 positions match TRBD2. This CDR3 region has 17 residues. V lost 4 bases to trimming and J lost 4 bases; unmatched junction nucleotides: 12. Germline V gene data show CDR1 as MGHDK and CDR2 as SYGVNS. The CDR3 is CASSGPILAGLYNEQFF. In DNA form, the CDR3 reads TGTGCCAGCAGTGGACCCATCCTAGCGGGTCTATACAATGAGCAGTTCTTC.

This clonotype was detected many times. This chain joins TRBV6-2 or TRBV6-3 and TRBJ2-1; the D gene is possibly TRBD2 (6 bases). The CDR3 covers 14 residues. Germline V CDR1 and CDR2: MNHEY, SVGEGT. Deletions cut 7 bases from V and 6 bases from J, with 16 bases between. DNA for the CDR3: TGTGCCAGCACCCGAGAAACGACTAGCAATGAGCAGTTCTTC. It translates to CASTRETTSNEQFF.

This clonotype was recorded many times. This chain joins TRBV7-9 and TRBJ2-7; D call uncertain. This CDR3 spans 13 amino acids. V shed 4 bases and J shed 0 bases, with 7 bases lying between them. The V gene's germline CDR1 is SEHNR and CDR2 FQNEAQ (reference sequence). The CDR3 nucleotides are TGTGCCAGCAGCTCTCGCACCTCCTACGAGCAGTACTTC. This gives the protein CASSSRTSYEQYF.

This clonotype was seen at least ten times. The rearrangement links TRBV2 to TRBJ2-2, with 8 bases lining up with TRBD1. V lost 10 bases, J lost 4 bases, and 14 bases stayed unmatched. This CDR3 has 16 residues. Germline V gene sequence: CDR1 SNHLY, CDR2 FYNNEI. This CDR3 reads CAIVPGGATSTGELFF. The CDR3 coding sequence is TGTGCCATAGTTCCAGGGGGCGCAACCAGCACCGGGGAGCTGTTTTTT. Full variable domain (rest looked up from reference TRBV2 and TRBJ2-2): EPEVTQTPSHQVTQMGQEVILRCVPISNHLYFYWYRQILGQKVEFLVSFYNNEISEKSEIFDDQFSVERPDGSNFTLKIRSTKLEDSAMYFCAIVPGGATSTGELFFGEGSRLTVL.

This sequence joins TRBV18 and TRBJ1-2; tentative D call: TRBD1 (5 bases). The CDR3 loop spans 16 amino acids. V was pared by 3 bases and J by 4 bases, with 18 bases between. Germline-derived CDR1 and CDR2 are KGHSH and LQKENI. The CDR3 here is CASSPTGRDSGYGYTF. The CDR3 DNA sequence: TGTGCCAGCTCACCTACAGGCCGGGATTCGGGCTATGGCTACACCTTC.

This clonotype was observed a few times. V gene TRBV6-5 combines with J gene TRBJ1-6; D gene ambiguous. CDR1 is MNHEY, CDR2 SVGAGI, per germline. V was shortened by 6 bases and J by 0 bases, with 12 bases between the two germline ends. The CDR3 contains 16 residues. The DNA for the CDR3 is TGTGCCAGCAGGACTACGCTGGTCTCCTATAATTCACCCCTCCACTTT. Encoded protein: CASRTTLVSYNSPLHF.

This clonotype was seen at least ten times. Written as DNA, the CDR3 is TGCGCCAGCAGTGAGTCGGGGAGGGCAGGCTACACCTTC. It specifies CASSESGRAGYTF. The rearrangement uses TRBV10-2 and TRBJ1-2; D gene uncertain. The CDR3 contains 13 residues. Germline V gives CDR1 WSHSY, CDR2 SAAADI. V was pared by 0 bases and J by 8 bases, with 10 bases between.

This clonotype was seen ten or more times. The conserved phenylalanine or tryptophan normally closing the CDR3 is absent here, so this likely arose from a read error. It is unclear where the CDR3 begins or ends on the DNA, so no DNA is shown, and the CDR3 is as TCRdb lists it. The chain employs TRBV7-9 and TRBJ2-4; TRBD1, the D gene given by the table, was not confirmed from the DNA. Looked up from germline, CDR1 is SEHNR and CDR2 is FQNEAQ (reference sequence). Inclusive of both ends, the CDR3 amounts to 11 amino acids. CDR3: CASSIAGPMTL.

This clonotype was detected many times. This sequence joins TRBV13 and TRBJ1-4; maybe TRBD1 (6 bases). This CDR3 spans 14 amino acids. Germline values: CDR1 PRHDT, CDR2 FYEKMQ (reference sequence). Trimming shortened V by 3 bases and J by 4 bases, and 9 bases separated the two germline ends. The CDR3, as DNA: TGTGCCAGCAGCTTCAGAGGGGGTAATGAAAAACTGTTTTTT. Protein: CASSFRGGNEKLFF.

This clonotype appeared many times. The chain uses TRBV20-1 and TRBJ1-6; the D is unclear. The CDR3 is made up of 14 amino acids. Trimming cost V 5 bases and J 4 bases, with 12 bases left between them. Germline loops: CDR1 DFQATT, CDR2 SNEGSKA (reference sequence). CDR3 region: CSAPLPGYNSPLHF. In DNA, the CDR3 is TGCAGTGCTCCGCTGCCGGGGTATAATTCACCCCTCCACTTT.

This clonotype was observed many times. The chain is built from TRBV20-1 and TRBJ2-5; D remains ambiguous. The germline V gene has CDR1 DFQATT and CDR2 SNEGSKA (reference sequence). This CDR3 is 10 amino acids long. The V end lost 5 bases, the J end lost 7 bases, and 8 bases lay between the germline ends. The CDR3 DNA reads TGCAGTGCTTCGTCCGGGACCCAGTACTTC. Translating gives CSASSGTQYF.

There are many counts of this clonotype. The V gene is TRBV20-1, the J gene TRBJ2-2, with D possibly being TRBD1 (5 bases). Looked up from germline, CDR1 is DFQATT and CDR2 is SNEGSKA (reference sequence). The CDR3 is 15 amino acids. V lost 0 bases, J lost 0 bases, and 8 bases lay in between. The CDR3 loop is CSAREGRANTGELFF. The CDR3 region has the DNA TGCAGTGCTAGAGAGGGCAGGGCGAACACCGGGGAGCTGTTTTTT.